This T cell receptor (beta chain) was sequenced for a study of HIV-infected patients and healthy controls. Follow-up blood was drawn about 14 weeks, roughly three months, after antiretroviral therapy began. Whole blood was used without fractionation, so all unsorted peripheral T cells were included. By share of the sample, this clonotype is medium-sized. Its target is not known. Alpha and beta constant-region primers primed reverse transcription of around 500 ng RNA. Using multiplexing indices, alpha and beta chain libraries were generated apart by chain-specific third strand synthesis. A 5' RACE adapter with a random hexamer and the SP2 primer site was joined to cDNA. TCRdb ran MiXCR on the 5' RACE reads and lists one entry per CDR3 protein. This sample has a few thousand distinct CDR3 sequences, with about 29% found just once. Findings and limits, study-wide: Healthy control repertoires had roughly threefold more distinct CDR3s than untreated HIV+ repertoires, and higher Shannon diversity. Healthy controls carried many MAIT alpha-chain CDR3s, while HIV+ repertoires had few. Only sixteen HIV-infected individuals were processed, a major limit on how widely findings apply.

The V gene's germline CDR1 is SGHRS and CDR2 YFSETQ. With V trimmed by 6 bases and J by 7 bases, 9 bases remained unmatched. This CDR3 region has 16 residues. The clonotype was recovered from an adult with HIV infection. The chain recombines TRBV5-1 with TRBJ2-2, with 13 bases aligning to TRBD2. The sample here was blood, taken during antiretroviral therapy. The CDR3 nucleotides are TGCGCCAGCACCCCACTAGCGGGGGGGCAGAACGGGGAGCTGTTTTTT. Residues: CASTPLAGGQNGELFF.